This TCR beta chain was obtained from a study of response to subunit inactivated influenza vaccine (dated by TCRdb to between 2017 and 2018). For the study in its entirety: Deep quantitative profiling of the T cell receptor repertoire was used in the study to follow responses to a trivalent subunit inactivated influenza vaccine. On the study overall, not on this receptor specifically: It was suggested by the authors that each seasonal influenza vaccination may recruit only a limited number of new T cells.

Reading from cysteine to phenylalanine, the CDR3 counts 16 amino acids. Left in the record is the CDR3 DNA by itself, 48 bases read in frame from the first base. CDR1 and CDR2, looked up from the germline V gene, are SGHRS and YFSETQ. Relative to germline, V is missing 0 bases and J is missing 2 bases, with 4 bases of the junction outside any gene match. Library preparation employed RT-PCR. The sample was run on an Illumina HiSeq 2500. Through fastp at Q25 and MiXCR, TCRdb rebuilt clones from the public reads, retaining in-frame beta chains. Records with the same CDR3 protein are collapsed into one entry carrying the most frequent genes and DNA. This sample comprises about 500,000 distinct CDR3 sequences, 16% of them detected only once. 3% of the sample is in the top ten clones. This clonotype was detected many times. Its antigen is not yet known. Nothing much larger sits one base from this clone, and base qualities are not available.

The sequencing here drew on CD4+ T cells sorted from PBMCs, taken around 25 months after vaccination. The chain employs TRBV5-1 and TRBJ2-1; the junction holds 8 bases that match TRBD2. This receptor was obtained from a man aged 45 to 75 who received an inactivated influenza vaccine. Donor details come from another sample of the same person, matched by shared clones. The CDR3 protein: CASSLVGSGTYNEQFF. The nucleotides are TGCGCCAGCAGCTTGGTCGGTAGCGGGACCTACAATGAGCAGTTCTTC. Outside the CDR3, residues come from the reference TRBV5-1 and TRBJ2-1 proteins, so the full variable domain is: KAGVTQTPRYLIKTRGQQVTLSCSPISGHRSVSWYQQTPGQGLQFLFEYFSETQRNKGNFPGRFSGRQFSNSRSEMNVSTLELGDSALYLCASSLVGSGTYNEQFFGPGTRLTVL.